Below are 6 T cell receptor beta chains sequenced from a single sample in a study of T cell changes during pregnancy in multiple sclerosis. Clones were read by immunoSEQ multiplex PCR, and TCRdb kept only the in-frame ones, dropping some. In the table there are some 97,000 clones, approximately 90% of which are singletons. This specimen was peripheral blood, taken in the second trimester of pregnancy. These receptors were taken from a female donor with multiple sclerosis, enrolled in a pregnancy study.

This clone appeared a single time. The chain is built from TRBV27 and TRBJ1-1, with TRBD1 identical over 12 bases. Germline V lookup: CDR1 MNHEY, CDR2 SMNVEV (reference sequence). The V segment lost 5 bases and the J segment 10 bases; nucleotides outside the gene matches: 14. The CDR3 has 16 amino acids. The CDR3 DNA is TGTGCCAGCAGTACGCTTTCCGGGACAGGGGGCACAGGAGCTTTCTTT. Amino acids: CASSTLSGTGGTGAFF.

The V call is TRBV6-1, the J call TRBJ2-1, with 12 positions matching TRBD2. The CDR3 loop spans 16 amino acids. After removal of 4 bases from V and 3 bases from J, the junction contained 4 bases not matched to a gene. CDR1 and CDR2 (germline): MNHNS, SASEGT. DNA for the CDR3: TGTGCCAGCAGTGCCCTAGCGGGGGGGCTCTACAATGAGCAGTTCTTC. This encodes CASSALAGGLYNEQFF.

J is TRBJ2-1 and V is TRBV19, with 7 bases aligning to TRBD2. CDR3 length equals 13 residues. Germline V gene data show CDR1 as LNHDA and CDR2 as SQIVND (reference sequence). Trimming removed 6 bases from V and 7 bases from J; junction bases left unmatched: 6. The CDR3 sequence is CASSRLAQNEQFF. CDR3 bases: TGTGCCAGTAGCCGACTAGCCCAGAATGAGCAGTTCTTC.

This chain links TRBV5-6 with TRBJ1-2; TRBD1 might be the D (6 bases). This CDR3 has 14 residues. Between the trimmed V and J ends, which lost 0 bases and 5 bases, there was a span of 11 bases. Germline V gene lookup returns CDR1 SGHDT and CDR2 YYEEEE. CDR3 DNA sequence: TGTGCCAGCAGCTTGGACAGGGCAGAATATGGCTACACCTTC. Protein sequence: CASSLDRAEYGYTF.

This clone was observed a handful of times. This chain links TRBV18 with TRBJ1-6; the match to TRBD1 covers 9 bases. Germline CDR1 reads KGHSH; CDR2 reads LQKENI. The CDR3 covers 16 residues. Unmatched junction bases numbered 6, after V lost 4 bases and J lost 5 bases. CDR3 in amino acids: CASSLLGDRDNSPLHF. The DNA for the CDR3 is TGTGCCAGCTCACTGCTGGGGGACAGGGATAATTCACCCCTCCACTTT.

V usage is TRBV5-1 and J usage is TRBJ1-2; the match to TRBD1 covers 9 bases. Germline V gives CDR1 SGHRS, CDR2 YFSETQ. Germline trimming cut 4 bases from V and 4 bases from J; bases unmatched to any gene: 8. The CDR3 sequence is 15 residues long. In nucleotides, the CDR3 is TGCGCCAGCAGCGATACAGGGGGCGTCTTCTATGGCTACACCTTC. It is translated as CASSDTGGVFYGYTF.